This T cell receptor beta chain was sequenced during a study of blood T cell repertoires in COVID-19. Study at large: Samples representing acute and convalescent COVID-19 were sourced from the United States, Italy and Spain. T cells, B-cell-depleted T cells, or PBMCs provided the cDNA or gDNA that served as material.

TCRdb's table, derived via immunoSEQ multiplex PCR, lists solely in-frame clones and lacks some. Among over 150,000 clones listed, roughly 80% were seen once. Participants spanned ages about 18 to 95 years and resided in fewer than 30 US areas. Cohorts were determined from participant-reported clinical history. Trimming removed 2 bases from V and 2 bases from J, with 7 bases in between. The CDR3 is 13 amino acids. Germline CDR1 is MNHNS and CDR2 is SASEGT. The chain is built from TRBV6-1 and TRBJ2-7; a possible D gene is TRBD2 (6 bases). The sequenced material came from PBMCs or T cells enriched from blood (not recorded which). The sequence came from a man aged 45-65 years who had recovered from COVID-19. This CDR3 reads CASSETGAYEQYF. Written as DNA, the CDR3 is TGTGCCAGCAGTGAAACGGGAGCCTACGAGCAGTACTTC.